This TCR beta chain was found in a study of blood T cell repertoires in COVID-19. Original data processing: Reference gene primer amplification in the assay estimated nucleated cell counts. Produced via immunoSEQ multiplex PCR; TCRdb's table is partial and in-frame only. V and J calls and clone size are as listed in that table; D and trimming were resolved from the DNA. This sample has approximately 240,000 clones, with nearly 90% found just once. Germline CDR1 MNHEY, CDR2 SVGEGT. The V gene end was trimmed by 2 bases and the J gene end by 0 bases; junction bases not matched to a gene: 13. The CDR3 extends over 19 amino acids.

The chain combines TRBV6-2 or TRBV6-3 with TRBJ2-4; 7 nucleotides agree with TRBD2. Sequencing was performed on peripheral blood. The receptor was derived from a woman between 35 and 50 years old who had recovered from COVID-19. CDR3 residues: CASSYAGSVAGLAKNIQYF. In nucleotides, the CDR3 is TGTGCCAGCAGTTACGCTGGGTCAGTAGCGGGCCTAGCCAAAAACATTCAGTACTTC.